This TCR beta chain was recovered during a study of blood T cell repertoires in COVID-19. With V trimmed by 2 bases and J by 2 bases, 5 bases remained unmatched. Looked up from germline, CDR1 is SQVTM and CDR2 is ANQGSEA. CDR3 length: 15 residues. Per the authors' pipeline: Nucleated cell number was recorded as an estimate derived from reference gene primer amplification. Only in-frame clones appear in the TCRdb table, and some are missing; sequencing was by immunoSEQ multiplex PCR. V, J and clone size reflect that table, while D and trimming were determined from the DNA. The sample consists of some 460,000 clones, approximately 90% of them appearing once.

The receptor comes from a woman aged 25-40 years with acute or convalescent COVID-19. Sample: peripheral blood. The chain has TRBV29-1 and TRBJ2-3, with 9 bases identical to TRBD1. CDR3 protein: CSVEPRDRDTDTQYF. The CDR3 region has the DNA TGCAGCGTTGAACCCCGGGACAGGGACACAGATACGCAGTATTTT.